These 26 T cell receptor beta chains share one sample of origin, sequenced in a study of T cells in localized non-small cell lung cancer. Some clones are missing from TCRdb's copy, which holds only in-frame ones; the method was immunoSEQ multiplex PCR. The sample has over a thousand clones; 20% to 25% are singletons. The sample in question was lung tumor tissue, obtained before any cancer treatment. The source is a female donor over 55 with stage II lung adenocarcinoma.

This chain connects TRBV11-3 to TRBJ2-7, with TRBD1 matching over 9 bases. The V gene's germline CDR1 is SGHNT and CDR2 YENEEA. V was pared by 3 bases and J by 6 bases, with 12 bases of the junction left unmatched. CDR3 size: 16 residues. CDR3 sequence (DNA): TGTGCCAGCAGCTTGGTCTCGGGACAGGGACCTGGCGAGCAGTACTTC. The encoded protein is CASSLVSGQGPGEQYF. Full variable domain (missing parts from reference TRBV11-3 and TRBJ2-7): EAGVVQSPRYKIIEKKQPVAFWCNPISGHNTLYWYLQNLGQGPELLIRYENEEAVDDSQLPKDRFSAERLKGVDSTLKIQPAELGDSAVYLCASSLVSGQGPGEQYFGPGTRLTVT.

By proportion, this clone is hyperexpanded (1% or more). The chain joins TRBV11-3 to TRBJ2-7, with 8 bases fitting TRBD2. This CDR3 is 14 amino acids long. The germline gives CDR1 SGHNT, CDR2 YENEEA. V lost 2 bases and J lost 3; bases outside the gene matches: 3. The CDR3 region has the DNA TGTGCCAGCAGCTTAACTAGCGGAGACTACGAGCAGTACTTC. This codes for CASSLTSGDYEQYF.

The chain recombines TRBV19 with TRBJ2-3; 10 nucleotides match TRBD2. Per germline, CDR1 LNHDA and CDR2 SQIVND (reference sequence). This CDR3 comprises 15 residues. V gave up 4 bases and J gave up 6 bases; unmatched junction bases: 7. CDR3 sequence reads: CASSKGAGGPDTQYF. CDR3 bases: TGTGCCAGTAGTAAGGGAGCGGGGGGGCCGGATACGCAGTATTTT.

By share of the sample, this clone is large. The V gene is TRBV11-3, the J gene TRBJ2-5; TRBD2 matches at 10 bases. The CDR3 is 14 amino acids. V lost 8 bases to trimming and J lost 2 bases; unmatched junction nucleotides: 5. Germline V lookup: CDR1 SGHNT, CDR2 YENEEA. CDR3 loop: CASQREGGQETQYF. As DNA, the CDR3 is TGTGCCAGCCAGCGGGAGGGCGGGCAAGAGACCCAGTACTTC.

Only a few counts were recorded for this clone. V gene TRBV10-3 combines with J gene TRBJ1-5; 8 bases are shared with TRBD1. The junction had 6 bases not matched to a gene; V was cut back by 10 bases and J by 4 bases. The CDR3 is 13 amino acids. Germline CDR1 is ENHRY and CDR2 is SYGVKD. The CDR3 DNA sequence: TGTGCCAGCGATACAGGGGGGAATCAGCCCCAGCATTTT. Its translation: CASDTGGNQPQHF.

The chain recombines TRBV25-1 with TRBJ2-2; maybe TRBD1 (6 bases). Trimming removed 4 bases from V and 4 bases from J, with 13 bases in between. The CDR3 is 15 residues long. In germline, CDR1 is MGHDK, CDR2 SYGVNS. CDR3 nucleotides: TGTGCCAGCAGTGCACAGGGATTATTCACCGGGGAGCTGTTTTTT. This sequence encodes CASSAQGLFTGELFF. Drawing the rest from reference TRBV25-1 and TRBJ2-2, the complete variable domain is EADIYQTPRYLVIGTGKKITLECSQTMGHDKMYWYQQDPGMELHLIHYSYGVNSTEKGDLSSESTVSRIRTEHFPLTLESARPSHTSQYLCASSAQGLFTGELFFGEGSRLTVL.

The chain is built from TRBV11-3 and TRBJ1-3; D is unresolved. The CDR3 sequence is 15 residues long. Trimming pared 8 bases from V and 3 bases from J, leaving 17 bases between. Germline-derived CDR1 and CDR2 are SGHNT and YENEEA. CDR3 sequence (DNA): TGTGCCAGCTCCAGTGTACGGGCGCTTGGAAACACCATATATTTT. It codes for CASSSVRALGNTIYF.

This clone was counted once. The chain combines TRBV5-1 with TRBJ2-1; 8 positions agree with TRBD1. The germline gives CDR1 SGHRS, CDR2 YFSETQ. This CDR3 spans 15 amino acids. Trimming cost V 0 bases and J 8 bases; bases outside gene matches: 7. As DNA, the CDR3 is TGCGCCAGCAGCTTGGAGGGACAGGTACACGATGAGCAGTTCTTC. It translates to CASSLEGQVHDEQFF.

This clone was seen a handful of times. This chain joins TRBV30 and TRBJ1-4; a possible D gene is TRBD1 (5 bases). Germline CDR1 reads GTSNPN; CDR2 reads SVGIG (reference sequence). With 8 bases removed from V and 8 bases from J, the gap between germline ends came to 15 bases. The CDR3 length is 12 residues. Written as DNA, the CDR3 is TGTGCCCTTGAAGGGGTGGAGGAAAAACTGTTTTTT. Translation gives CALEGVEEKLFF.

The chain combines TRBV11-3 with TRBJ1-1, with D possibly TRBD1 on 5 matching bases. V was shortened by 5 bases and J by 1 base, with 11 bases between the two germline ends. CDR3 length: 14 amino acids. Germline V CDR1 and CDR2: SGHNT, YENEEA. Written as DNA, the CDR3 is TGTGCCAGCAGCGCTATAACAGGGAACACTGAAGCTTTCTTT. The encoded protein is CASSAITGNTEAFF.

By its share, this clone is large. CDR3 coding DNA: TGTGCCAGTATGGGGACTAGCGGATCGGGGCAGTACTTC. Its protein product is CASMGTSGSGQYF. The chain couples TRBV19 to TRBJ2-7, with 11 nucleotides matching TRBD2. There are 13 residues in the CDR3. J gave up 9 bases and V 7 bases, and 8 bases lay outside the gene matches. Germline CDR1 reads LNHDA; CDR2 reads SQIVND (reference sequence).

V usage is TRBV11-3 and J usage is TRBJ2-1; 7 positions match TRBD2. CDR1 and CDR2 from the germline V gene are SGHNT and YENEEA. The CDR3 is 17 amino acids. V was clipped by 4 bases and J by 6 bases; unmatched bases: 15. In nucleotides, the CDR3 is TGTGCCAGCAGCTCGGAACCGGGACTAAGCACACTCAATGAGCAGTTCTTC. The encoded protein is CASSSEPGLSTLNEQFF.

The chain carries TRBV12-5 and TRBJ2-1; the match to TRBD2 covers 10 bases. Germline V CDR1 and CDR2: LGHNT, FRNRAP. CDR3 length: 15 residues. The DNA of the CDR3 is TGTGCCAGCACCTCAGGACTAGCGGCGAACAATGAGCAGTTCTTC. This gives the protein CASTSGLAANNEQFF.

This chain connects TRBV11-3 to TRBJ2-2; 8 positions match TRBD2. V was pared by 5 bases and J by 5 bases, with 10 bases of the junction left unmatched. Germline assignment: CDR1 SGHNT and CDR2 YENEEA. The CDR3 sequence is 16 residues long. The CDR3 loop reads CASSISSGSRTGELFF. In DNA form, the CDR3 reads TGTGCCAGCAGCATTTCAAGCGGGAGTCGTACCGGGGAGCTGTTTTTT.

This clone is medium-sized. The chain links TRBV11-3 to TRBJ2-1; 9 nucleotides align to TRBD2. The CDR3 is 18 amino acids. Germline V gene sequence: CDR1 SGHNT, CDR2 YENEEA. J lost 1 base, V lost 3 bases, and 10 bases had no gene match. The CDR3 loop is CASSLSWTSATSYNEQFF. The CDR3, as DNA: TGTGCCAGCAGCTTGTCGTGGACTAGCGCAACTTCCTACAATGAGCAGTTCTTC.

This clone was observed a few times. V is TRBV18 and J is TRBJ1-1; D perhaps matches TRBD1 (6 bases). Per germline, CDR1 KGHSH and CDR2 LQKENI. This CDR3 region has 15 residues. V lost 2 bases and J 1 base, leaving 11 bases between the germline ends. The CDR3: CASSPVRGGNTEAFF. CDR3 nucleotide sequence: TGTGCCAGCTCACCAGTTAGGGGGGGGAACACTGAAGCTTTCTTT. The whole variable domain, remainder taken from reference TRBV18 and TRBJ1-1, is NAGVMQNPRHLVRRRGQEARLRCSPMKGHSHVYWYRQLPEEGLKFMVYLQKENIIDESGMPKERFSAEFPKEGPSILRIQQVVRGDSAAYFCASSPVRGGNTEAFFGQGTRLTVV.

This clone was seen more than once but under ten times. The chain couples TRBV6-8 to TRBJ2-1; no clear D gene. The CDR3 length is 13 residues. Germline CDR1 is MNHGY and CDR2 is SAAAGT. The germline V and J ends were trimmed by 5 bases and 5 bases, with 10 bases remaining between them. CDR3 amino acids: CASSDWPNNEQFF. CDR3 coding DNA: TGTGCCAGCAGTGATTGGCCAAACAATGAGCAGTTCTTC.

In its sample, this clone was seen a few times. The chain employs TRBV9 and TRBJ2-7, with 9 bases lining up with TRBD2. The CDR3 spans 14 residues. V was clipped by 2 bases and J by 5 bases; unmatched bases: 5. Germline V gene sequence: CDR1 SGDLS, CDR2 YYNGEE. Here the CDR3 reads CASSVVAGDHEQYF. In DNA, the CDR3 is TGTGCCAGCAGCGTGGTAGCGGGAGATCACGAGCAGTACTTC.

The chain carries TRBV28 and TRBJ2-3; 7 bases are a match to TRBD2. The ends lost 6 bases at V and 2 bases at J; junction bases unmatched: 5. This CDR3 has 14 amino acids. Looked up from germline, CDR1 is MDHEN and CDR2 is SYDVKM. CDR3 DNA: TGTGCCAGCAGCAAAGCGGGAATCACAGATACGCAGTATTTT. Its protein product is CASSKAGITDTQYF.

By sample share, this clone is medium-sized. The CDR3 is CASRRGQGGGEQFF. CDR3 DNA sequence: TGTGCCAGCAGACGGGGACAGGGTGGTGGTGAGCAGTTCTTC. The rearrangement links TRBV11-3 to TRBJ2-1; 9 bases align to TRBD1. Trimming at V came to 6 bases and at J to 9 bases, leaving 9 bases not matched to a gene. CDR1 is SGHNT and CDR2 is YENEEA in the germline V gene. This CDR3 region has 14 residues.

The rearrangement uses TRBV18 and TRBJ1-5; D call uncertain. CDR3 length equals 13 residues. Per the germline V gene, CDR1 is KGHSH and CDR2 is LQKENI. The V gene lost 3 bases and the J gene lost 0 bases, with 3 bases spanning the gap. The chain's CDR3 is CASSPDSNQPQHF. The DNA for the CDR3 is TGTGCCAGCTCACCGGATAGCAATCAGCCCCAGCATTTT.

This clone has just a few counts. The V gene is TRBV6-8, the J gene TRBJ2-7; 7 bases match TRBD1. This CDR3 spans 13 amino acids. The V gene end was trimmed by 8 bases and the J gene end by 4 bases; junction bases not matched to a gene: 8. Germline V lookup: CDR1 MNHGY, CDR2 SAAAGT. The chain's CDR3 is CASGAGGRYEQYF. CDR3 coding DNA: TGTGCCAGCGGGGCAGGGGGAAGATACGAGCAGTACTTC.

This clone was picked up a small number of times. V is TRBV28 and J is TRBJ1-1; D is undetermined. Germline V gene data show CDR1 as MDHEN and CDR2 as SYDVKM. V lost 7 bases to trimming and J lost 7 bases, with 19 bases between them. The CDR3 loop spans 14 amino acids. CDR3 loop: CASTLIGRIDEAFF. Written as DNA, the CDR3 is TGTGCCAGCACTCTTATAGGGAGGATTGATGAAGCTTTCTTT.

This clone has more than one count but fewer than ten. V usage is TRBV28 and J usage is TRBJ2-1; 10 bases match TRBD2. V was pared by 6 bases and J by 6 bases, with 8 bases of the junction left unmatched. CDR3 length equals 15 residues. Germline values: CDR1 MDHEN, CDR2 SYDVKM. CDR3 sequence reads: CASSRSGRALNEQFF. The DNA for the CDR3 is TGTGCCAGCAGCCGCAGCGGGAGGGCCCTCAATGAGCAGTTCTTC.

The rearrangement links TRBV9 to TRBJ2-7; tentatively, D is TRBD2 (5 bases). The V gene lost 4 bases and the J gene lost 3 bases, with 8 bases spanning the gap. Germline V lookup: CDR1 SGDLS, CDR2 YYNGEE. The CDR3 contains 12 residues. The CDR3 reads CASSLGGYEQYF. The CDR3 DNA reads as TGTGCCAGCAGCTTAGGAGGCTACGAGCAGTACTTC.

This clone was recorded only once. The chain is built from TRBV23-1 and TRBJ2-7; 10 nucleotides line up with TRBD1. TRBV23-1 is an ORF, and what it does is uncertain. Losses at the gene ends were 1 base for V and 7 bases for J; bases not matched to a gene: 13. This CDR3 has 17 amino acids. The DNA of the CDR3 is TGCGCCAGCAGTCAATTTACGGGCAGGGACAGGGGTCGGGAGCAGTACTTC. Translation: CASSQFTGRDRGREQYF.